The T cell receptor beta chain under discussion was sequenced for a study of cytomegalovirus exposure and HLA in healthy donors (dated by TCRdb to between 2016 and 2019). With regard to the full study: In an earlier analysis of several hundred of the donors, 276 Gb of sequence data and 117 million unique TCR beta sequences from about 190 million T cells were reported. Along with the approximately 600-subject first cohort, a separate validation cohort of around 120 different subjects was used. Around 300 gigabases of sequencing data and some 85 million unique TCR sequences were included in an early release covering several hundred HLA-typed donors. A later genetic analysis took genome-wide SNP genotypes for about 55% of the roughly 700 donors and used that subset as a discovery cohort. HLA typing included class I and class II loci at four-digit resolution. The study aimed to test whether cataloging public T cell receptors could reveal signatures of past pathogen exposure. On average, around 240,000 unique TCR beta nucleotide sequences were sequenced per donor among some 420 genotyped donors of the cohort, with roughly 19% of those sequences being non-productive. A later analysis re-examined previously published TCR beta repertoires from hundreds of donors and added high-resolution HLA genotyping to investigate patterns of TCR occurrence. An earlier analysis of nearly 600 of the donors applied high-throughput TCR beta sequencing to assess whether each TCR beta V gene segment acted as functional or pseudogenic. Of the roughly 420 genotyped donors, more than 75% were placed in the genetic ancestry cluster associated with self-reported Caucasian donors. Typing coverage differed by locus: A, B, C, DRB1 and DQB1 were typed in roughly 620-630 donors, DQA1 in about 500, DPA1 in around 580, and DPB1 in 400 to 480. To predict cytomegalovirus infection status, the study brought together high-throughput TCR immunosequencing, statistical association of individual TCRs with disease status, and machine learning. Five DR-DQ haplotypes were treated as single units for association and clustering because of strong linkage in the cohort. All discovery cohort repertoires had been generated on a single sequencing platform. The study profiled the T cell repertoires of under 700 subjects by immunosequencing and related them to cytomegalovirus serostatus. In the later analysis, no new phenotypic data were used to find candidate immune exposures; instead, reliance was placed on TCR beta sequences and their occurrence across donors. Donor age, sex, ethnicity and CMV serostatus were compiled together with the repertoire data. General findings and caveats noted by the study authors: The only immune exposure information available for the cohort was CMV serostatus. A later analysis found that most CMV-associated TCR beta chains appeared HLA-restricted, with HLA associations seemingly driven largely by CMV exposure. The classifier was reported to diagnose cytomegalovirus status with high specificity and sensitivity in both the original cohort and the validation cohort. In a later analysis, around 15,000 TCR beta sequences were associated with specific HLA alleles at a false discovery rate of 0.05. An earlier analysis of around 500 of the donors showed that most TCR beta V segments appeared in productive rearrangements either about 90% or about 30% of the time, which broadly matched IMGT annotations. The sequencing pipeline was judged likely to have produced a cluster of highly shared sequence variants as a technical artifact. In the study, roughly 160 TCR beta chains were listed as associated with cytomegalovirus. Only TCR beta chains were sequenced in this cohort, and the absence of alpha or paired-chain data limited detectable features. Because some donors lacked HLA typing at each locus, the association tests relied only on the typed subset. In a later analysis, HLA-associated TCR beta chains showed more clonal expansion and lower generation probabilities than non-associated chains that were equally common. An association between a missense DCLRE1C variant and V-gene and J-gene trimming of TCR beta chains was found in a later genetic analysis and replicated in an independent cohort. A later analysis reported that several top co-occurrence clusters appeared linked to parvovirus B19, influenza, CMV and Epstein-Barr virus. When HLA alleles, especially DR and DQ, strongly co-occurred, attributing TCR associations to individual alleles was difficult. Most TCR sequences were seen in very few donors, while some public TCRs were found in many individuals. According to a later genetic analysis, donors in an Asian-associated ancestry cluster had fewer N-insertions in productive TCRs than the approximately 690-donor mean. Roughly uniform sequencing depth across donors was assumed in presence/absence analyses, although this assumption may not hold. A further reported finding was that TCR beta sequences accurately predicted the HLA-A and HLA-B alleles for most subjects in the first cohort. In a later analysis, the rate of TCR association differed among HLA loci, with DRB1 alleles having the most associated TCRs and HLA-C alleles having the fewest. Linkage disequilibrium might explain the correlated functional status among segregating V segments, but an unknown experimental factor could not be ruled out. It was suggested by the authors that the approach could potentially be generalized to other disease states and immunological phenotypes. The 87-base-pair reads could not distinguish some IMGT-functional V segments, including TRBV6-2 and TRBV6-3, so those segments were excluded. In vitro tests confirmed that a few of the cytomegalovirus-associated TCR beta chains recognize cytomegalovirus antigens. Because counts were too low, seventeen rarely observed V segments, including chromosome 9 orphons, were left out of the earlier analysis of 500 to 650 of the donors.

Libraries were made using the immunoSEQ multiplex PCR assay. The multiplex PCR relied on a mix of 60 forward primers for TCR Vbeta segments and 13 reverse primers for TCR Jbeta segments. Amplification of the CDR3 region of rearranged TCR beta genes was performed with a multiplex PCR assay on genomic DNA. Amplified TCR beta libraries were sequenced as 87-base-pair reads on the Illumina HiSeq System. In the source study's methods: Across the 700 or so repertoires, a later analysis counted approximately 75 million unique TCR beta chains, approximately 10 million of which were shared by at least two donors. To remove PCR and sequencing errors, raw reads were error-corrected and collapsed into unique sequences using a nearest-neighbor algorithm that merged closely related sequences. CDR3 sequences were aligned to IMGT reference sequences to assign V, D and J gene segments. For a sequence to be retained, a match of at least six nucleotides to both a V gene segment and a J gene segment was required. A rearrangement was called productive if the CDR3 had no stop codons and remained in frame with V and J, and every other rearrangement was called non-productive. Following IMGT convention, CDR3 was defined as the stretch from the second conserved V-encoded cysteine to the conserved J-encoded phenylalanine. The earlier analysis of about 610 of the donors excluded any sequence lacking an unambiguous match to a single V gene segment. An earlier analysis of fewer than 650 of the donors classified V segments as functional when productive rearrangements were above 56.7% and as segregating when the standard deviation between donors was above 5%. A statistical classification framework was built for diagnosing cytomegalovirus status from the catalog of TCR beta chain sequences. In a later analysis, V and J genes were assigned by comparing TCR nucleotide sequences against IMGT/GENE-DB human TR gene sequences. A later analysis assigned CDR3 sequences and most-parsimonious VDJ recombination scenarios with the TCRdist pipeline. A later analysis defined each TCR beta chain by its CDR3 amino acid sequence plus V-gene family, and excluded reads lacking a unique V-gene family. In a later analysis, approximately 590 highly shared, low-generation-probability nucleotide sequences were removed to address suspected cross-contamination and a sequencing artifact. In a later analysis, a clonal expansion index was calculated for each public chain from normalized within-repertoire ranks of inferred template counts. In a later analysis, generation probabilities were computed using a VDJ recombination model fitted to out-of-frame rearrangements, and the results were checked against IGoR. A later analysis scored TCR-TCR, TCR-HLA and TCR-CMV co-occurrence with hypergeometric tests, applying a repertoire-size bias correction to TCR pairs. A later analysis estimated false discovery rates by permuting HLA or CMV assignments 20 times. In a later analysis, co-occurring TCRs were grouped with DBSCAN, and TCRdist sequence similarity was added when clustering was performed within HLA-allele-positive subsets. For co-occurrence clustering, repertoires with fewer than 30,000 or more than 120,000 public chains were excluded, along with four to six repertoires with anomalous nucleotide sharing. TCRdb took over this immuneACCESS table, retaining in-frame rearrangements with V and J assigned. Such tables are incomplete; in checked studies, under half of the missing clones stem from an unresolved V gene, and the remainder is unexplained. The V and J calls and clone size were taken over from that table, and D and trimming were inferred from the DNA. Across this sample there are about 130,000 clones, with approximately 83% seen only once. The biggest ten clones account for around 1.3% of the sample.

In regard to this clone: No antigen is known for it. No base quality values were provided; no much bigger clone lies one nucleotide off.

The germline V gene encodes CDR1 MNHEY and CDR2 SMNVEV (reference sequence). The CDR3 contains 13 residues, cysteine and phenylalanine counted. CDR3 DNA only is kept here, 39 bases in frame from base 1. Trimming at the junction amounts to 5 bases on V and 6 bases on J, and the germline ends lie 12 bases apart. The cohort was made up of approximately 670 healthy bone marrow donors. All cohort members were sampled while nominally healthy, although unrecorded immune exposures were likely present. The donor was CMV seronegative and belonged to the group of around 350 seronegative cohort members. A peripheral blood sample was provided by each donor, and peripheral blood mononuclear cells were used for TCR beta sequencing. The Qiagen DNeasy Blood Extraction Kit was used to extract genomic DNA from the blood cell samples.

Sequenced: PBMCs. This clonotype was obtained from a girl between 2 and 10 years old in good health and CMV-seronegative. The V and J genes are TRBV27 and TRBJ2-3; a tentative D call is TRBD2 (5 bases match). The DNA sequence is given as TGTGCCAGCAGTCGGACTTGGAAGGATACGCAGTATTTT. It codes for CASSRTWKDTQYF.